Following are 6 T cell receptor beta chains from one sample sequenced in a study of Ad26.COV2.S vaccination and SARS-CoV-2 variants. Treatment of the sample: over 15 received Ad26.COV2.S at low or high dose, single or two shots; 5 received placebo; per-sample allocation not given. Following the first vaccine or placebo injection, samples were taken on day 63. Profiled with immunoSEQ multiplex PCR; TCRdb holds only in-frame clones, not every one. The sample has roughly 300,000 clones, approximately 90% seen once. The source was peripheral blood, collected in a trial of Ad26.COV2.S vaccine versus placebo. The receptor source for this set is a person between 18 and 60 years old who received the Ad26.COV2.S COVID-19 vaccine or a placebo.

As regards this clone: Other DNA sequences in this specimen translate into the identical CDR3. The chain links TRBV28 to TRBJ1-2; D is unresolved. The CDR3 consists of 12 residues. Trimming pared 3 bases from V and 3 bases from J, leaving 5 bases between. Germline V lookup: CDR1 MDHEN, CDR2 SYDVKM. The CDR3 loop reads CASSFRDYGYTF. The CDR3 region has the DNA TGTGCCAGCAGTTTCCGAGACTATGGCTACACCTTC.

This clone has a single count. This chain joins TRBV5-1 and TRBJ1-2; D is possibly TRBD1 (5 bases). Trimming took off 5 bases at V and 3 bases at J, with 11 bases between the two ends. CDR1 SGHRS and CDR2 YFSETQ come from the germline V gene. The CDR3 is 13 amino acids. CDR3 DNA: TGCGCCAGCAGAGTCACAGGAGACTATGGCTACACCTTC. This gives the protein CASRVTGDYGYTF.

The CDR3 nucleotides read TGTGCCAGCAGGGGGGACAGACGGGTAGGATACACCTTC. Protein: CASRGDRRVGYTF. This chain links TRBV6-5 with TRBJ1-2, with 7 bases lining up with TRBD1. This CDR3 is built from 13 residues. V shed 6 bases, J shed 11 bases, and the junction held 12 bases outside the gene matches. Germline V gene sequence: CDR1 MNHEY, CDR2 SVGAGI.

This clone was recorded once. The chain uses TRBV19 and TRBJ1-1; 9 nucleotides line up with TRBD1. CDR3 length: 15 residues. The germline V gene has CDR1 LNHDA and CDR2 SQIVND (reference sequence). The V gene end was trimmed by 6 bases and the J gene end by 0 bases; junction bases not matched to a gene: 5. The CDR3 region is CASSPGQGMNTEAFF. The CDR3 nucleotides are TGTGCCAGTAGCCCGGGACAGGGAATGAACACTGAAGCTTTCTTT.

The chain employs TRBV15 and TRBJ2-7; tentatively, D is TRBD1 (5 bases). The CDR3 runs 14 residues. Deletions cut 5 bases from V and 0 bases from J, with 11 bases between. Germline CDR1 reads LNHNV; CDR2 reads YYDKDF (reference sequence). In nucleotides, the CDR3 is TGTGCCACCAGCGGACCAGGGAACTCCTACGAGCAGTACTTC. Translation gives CATSGPGNSYEQYF. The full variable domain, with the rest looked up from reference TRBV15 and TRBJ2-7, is DAMVIQNPRYQVTQFGKPVTLSCSQTLNHNVMYWYQQKSSQAPKLLFHYYDKDFNNEADTPDNFQSRRPNTSFCFLDIRSPGLGDTAMYLCATSGPGNSYEQYFGPGTRLTVT.

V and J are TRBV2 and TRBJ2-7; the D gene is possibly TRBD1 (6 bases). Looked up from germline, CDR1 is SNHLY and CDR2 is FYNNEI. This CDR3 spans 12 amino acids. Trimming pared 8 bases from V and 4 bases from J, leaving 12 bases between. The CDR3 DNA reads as TGTGCCAGCCTGTACAGGGAGTACGAGCAGTACTTC. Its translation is CASLYREYEQYF.